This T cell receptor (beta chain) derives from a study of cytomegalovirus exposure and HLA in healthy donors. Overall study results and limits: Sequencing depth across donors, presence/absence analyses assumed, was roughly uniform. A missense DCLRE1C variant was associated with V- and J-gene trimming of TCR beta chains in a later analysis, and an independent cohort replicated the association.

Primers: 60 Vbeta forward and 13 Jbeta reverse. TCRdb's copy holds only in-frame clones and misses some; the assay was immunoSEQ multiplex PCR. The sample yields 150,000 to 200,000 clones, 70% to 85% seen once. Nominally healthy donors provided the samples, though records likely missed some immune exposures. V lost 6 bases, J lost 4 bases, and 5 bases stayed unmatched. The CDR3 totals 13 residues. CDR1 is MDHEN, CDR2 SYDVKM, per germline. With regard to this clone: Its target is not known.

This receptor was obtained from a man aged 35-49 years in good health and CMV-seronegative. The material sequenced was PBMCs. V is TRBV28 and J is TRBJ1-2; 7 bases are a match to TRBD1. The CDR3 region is CASRGTASYGYTF. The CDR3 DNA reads TGTGCCAGCAGGGGGACAGCCAGCTATGGCTACACCTTC.